This T cell receptor beta chain was recovered during a study of blood T cell repertoires in COVID-19. Study in general: Collection of acute and convalescent COVID-19 samples took place in the United States, Italy and Spain. The cDNA or gDNA used as material had been derived from T cells, B-cell-depleted T cells, or PBMCs.

In the original analysis: Amplification of reference gene primers was used by the study to estimate nucleated cell counts. Profiled with immunoSEQ multiplex PCR; TCRdb holds only in-frame clones, not every one. From that table come the V and J calls and clone size; the DNA was used to work out D and trimming. The sample shows approximately 250,000 clones, over 80% of them seen only once. Germline V gives CDR1 SGHRS, CDR2 YFSETQ. Trimming cost V 0 bases and J 0 bases, with 6 bases left between them. The CDR3 loop spans 14 amino acids. This receptor was identified in a middle-aged woman who had recovered from COVID-19. The gene calls are TRBV5-1 and TRBJ2-5; D remains unclear. The sample consisted of peripheral blood. This CDR3 reads CASSLADYQETQYF. For the CDR3, the DNA is TGCGCCAGCAGCTTGGCTGACTACCAAGAGACCCAGTACTTC.